Listed here are 25 T cell receptor beta chains from one sample, sequenced in a study of CD8 T cells in Susac syndrome. With random hexamers, roughly 0.45 to 1 ug RNA was reverse transcribed. TCRdb reprocessed the immunoSEQ multiplex PCR reads with MiXCR, giving one entry per CDR3 protein. The data show about 82,000 distinct CDR3 sequences, with roughly 95% seen just once and 0.62% held by the top ten. Sequenced sample: CD8+ T cells from PBMCs. The receptors were gathered from a human donor with Susac syndrome.

The chain employs TRBV20-1 and TRBJ2-3; 10 bases fit TRBD1. The V gene end was trimmed by 4 bases and the J gene end by 3 bases; junction bases not matched to a gene: 13. This CDR3 is 17 amino acids long. From germline, CDR1 is DFQATT and CDR2 SNEGSKA (reference sequence). CDR3 residues: CSAKGPVGDRGTDTQYF. CDR3 bases: TGCAGTGCTAAGGGGCCGGTAGGGGACAGGGGAACAGATACGCAGTATTTT.

This rearrangement joins TRBV9 to TRBJ2-1; D is perhaps TRBD1 or TRBD2 (6 bases each). CDR1 and CDR2 (germline): SGDLS, YYNGEE. The CDR3 contains 14 residues. V lost 0 bases and J 12 bases, leaving 16 bases between the germline ends. This chain's CDR3 is CASSVGPGEARQFF. For the CDR3, the DNA is TGTGCCAGCAGCGTAGGGCCAGGGGAGGCTAGGCAGTTCTTC.

The V and J genes are TRBV12-5 and TRBJ2-7; D remains unclear. Germline CDR1 reads LGHNT; CDR2 reads FRNRAP. This CDR3 is built from 13 residues. With 1 base removed from V and 3 bases from J, the gap between germline ends came to 7 bases. Written as DNA, the CDR3 is TGTGCTAGTGGTTTGGACGACGGCTACGAGCAGTACTTC. As protein: CASGLDDGYEQYF.

The V gene is TRBV27, the J gene TRBJ2-3; 7 bases fit TRBD2. V was clipped by 7 bases and J by 1 base; unmatched bases: 5. Germline assignment: CDR1 MNHEY and CDR2 SMNVEV (reference sequence). The CDR3 runs to 14 residues. CDR3 loop: CASKGRVGTDTQYF. The CDR3, as DNA: TGTGCCAGCAAAGGGAGGGTAGGCACAGATACGCAGTATTTT.

As regards this clonotype: A read error may produce the germline difference seen at one junction end. V usage is TRBV20-1 and J usage is TRBJ1-1, with D possibly matching TRBD1 (5 bases). This CDR3 has 15 residues. Germline lookup yields CDR1 DFQATT and CDR2 SNEGSKA (reference sequence). The CDR3 region is CSSRQGDLGDTEAFF. In nucleotides, the CDR3 is TGCAGTTCTAGGCAGGGAGACCTTGGTGACACTGAAGCTTTCTTT.

This rearrangement joins TRBV4-3 to TRBJ1-2; TRBD1 aligns across 8 bases. Trimming at V came to 1 base and at J to 1 base, leaving 2 bases not matched to a gene. In germline, CDR1 is LGHNA, CDR2 YSLEER. This CDR3 contains 15 residues. Here the CDR3 reads CASSQADRGNYGYTF. The CDR3 nucleotides are TGCGCCAGCAGCCAAGCAGACAGGGGTAACTATGGCTACACCTTC.

The chain employs TRBV20-1 and TRBJ2-1; 10 bases match TRBD2. The length of the CDR3 is 16 residues. Trimming cost V 3 bases and J 9 bases; bases outside gene matches: 14. From germline, CDR1 is DFQATT and CDR2 SNEGSKA (reference sequence). The DNA of the CDR3 is TGCAGTGCTAGGAGGGCTAGCGGGGGACCGGGGTCTGAGCAGTTCTTC. Translation: CSARRASGGPGSEQFF.

J is TRBJ1-1 and V is TRBV29-1; 7 bases align to TRBD1. Unmatched junction bases numbered 8, after V lost 7 bases and J lost 3 bases. The CDR3 extends over 13 amino acids. Germline assignment: CDR1 SQVTM and CDR2 ANQGSEA. The CDR3 spells CSGRDRAYTEAFF. The CDR3 bases are TGCAGCGGCAGAGACAGGGCCTACACTGAAGCTTTCTTT.

The chain joins TRBV7-8 to TRBJ2-7; 7 bases agree with TRBD2. The V segment lost 4 bases and the J segment 2 bases; nucleotides outside the gene matches: 11. CDR3 size: 16 residues. Germline values: CDR1 SGHVS, CDR2 FQNEAQ. This CDR3 reads CASSSPGVAGAYEQYF. The CDR3 DNA is TGTGCCAGCAGCTCCCCCGGAGTAGCGGGCGCCTACGAGCAGTACTTC.

This rearrangement joins TRBV6-6 to TRBJ1-6, with 7 bases matching TRBD1. Germline V lookup: CDR1 MNHNY, CDR2 SVGAGI (reference sequence). This CDR3 comprises 15 residues. V lost 4 bases and J lost 9; bases outside the gene matches: 9. In DNA, the CDR3 is TGTGCCAGCAGTTCCGACAGGGCCTCCGGTTCACCCCTCCACTTT. This codes for CASSSDRASGSPLHF.

V gene TRBV6-5 combines with J gene TRBJ2-5, with D tentatively TRBD2 (6 bases). Germline loops: CDR1 MNHEY, CDR2 SVGAGI. The CDR3 extends over 12 amino acids. Trimming took off 8 bases at V and 4 bases at J, with 11 bases between the two ends. The DNA for the CDR3 is TGTGCCAGCGGGGGGTCTGGAGAGACCCAGTACTTC. This sequence encodes CASGGSGETQYF.

The gene calls are TRBV20-1 and TRBJ2-3; 12 bases fit TRBD2. This CDR3 region has 18 residues. CDR1 is DFQATT and CDR2 is SNEGSKA in the germline V gene (reference sequence). V was clipped by 4 bases and J by 0 bases; unmatched bases: 11. The CDR3: CSAIGASGGGTSTDTQYF. DNA for the CDR3: TGCAGTGCTATAGGAGCTAGCGGGGGGGGCACGAGCACAGATACGCAGTATTTT.

This clonotype appeared once. The CDR3 spells CSVEEVAITGYTEAFF. CDR3 nucleotide sequence: TGCAGCGTTGAAGAGGTGGCAATTACAGGGTACACTGAAGCTTTCTTT. The chain uses TRBV29-1 and TRBJ1-1; tentatively, D is TRBD1 (6 bases). The CDR3 consists of 16 residues. From germline, CDR1 is SQVTM and CDR2 ANQGSEA. V lost 0 bases, J lost 3 bases, and 17 bases lay in between.

The chain recombines TRBV11-2 with TRBJ1-2; 10 bases match TRBD1. Trimming removed 2 bases from V and 6 bases from J; junction bases left unmatched: 3. Germline V gives CDR1 SGHAT, CDR2 FQNNGV. This CDR3 is built from 14 residues. The CDR3 region has the DNA TGTGCCAGCAGCTTACTGGACAGGGGGAATGGCTACACCTTC. It translates to CASSLLDRGNGYTF.

CDR3 sequence: CSAGPVTGVASPLHF. The CDR3, as DNA: TGCAGTGCCGGACCCGTGACAGGGGTGGCTTCACCCCTCCACTTT. V gene TRBV20-1 combines with J gene TRBJ1-6, with TRBD1 matching over 8 bases. The CDR3 has 15 amino acids. Germline V gives CDR1 DFQATT, CDR2 SNEGSKA (reference sequence). Trimming took 6 bases from V and 9 from J; bases not matched to a gene: 13.

The chain has TRBV7-9 and TRBJ1-2, with D unresolved. This CDR3 comprises 15 residues. Trimming left V 4 bases short and J 4 bases short, with 16 bases between. CDR1 and CDR2 from the germline V gene are SEHNR and FQNEAQ (reference sequence). CDR3 residues: CASSYGWIGPYGYTF. Written as DNA, the CDR3 is TGTGCCAGCAGCTATGGATGGATCGGGCCCTATGGCTACACCTTC.

The chain recombines TRBV11-2 with TRBJ2-1, with 9 bases that match TRBD1. The CDR3 loop spans 14 amino acids. Germline CDR1 reads SGHAT; CDR2 reads FQNNGV. V was pared by 5 bases and J by 7 bases, with 6 bases of the junction left unmatched. The CDR3 loop reads CASSLDRGANEQFF. CDR3 DNA: TGTGCCAGCAGCCTGGACAGGGGAGCAAATGAGCAGTTCTTC.

This chain links TRBV20-1 with TRBJ2-1, with unresolved D. The CDR3 contains 14 residues. From germline, CDR1 is DFQATT and CDR2 SNEGSKA (reference sequence). Trimming shortened V by 3 bases and J by 5 bases, and 14 bases separated the two germline ends. CDR3 DNA sequence: TGCAGTGCTAGTTACGCGAATAAAGACAATGAGCAGTTCTTC. Its translation is CSASYANKDNEQFF.

The genes are TRBV4-3 and TRBJ1-6, with unresolved D. The V gene lost 0 bases and the J gene lost 1 base, with 16 bases spanning the gap. Germline V gives CDR1 LGHNA, CDR2 YSLEER. This CDR3 spans 19 amino acids. DNA of the CDR3: TGCGCCAGCAGCCAAGATCTTAGCGGGGAATGGTCCTATAATTCACCCCTCCACTTT. Amino acids: CASSQDLSGEWSYNSPLHF.

The chain uses TRBV15 and TRBJ2-1; D unresolved. V was pared by 5 bases and J by 0 bases, with 14 bases between. The CDR3 length is 16 residues. Germline CDR1 and CDR2: LNHNV and YYDKDF (reference sequence). CDR3 loop: CATSPYGQSSYNEQFF. The DNA of the CDR3 is TGTGCCACCAGCCCCTACGGGCAGAGCTCCTACAATGAGCAGTTCTTC.

This chain uses TRBV6-2 or TRBV6-3 with TRBJ1-6; D is unclear. Germline CDR1 and CDR2: MNHEY and SVGEGT. The CDR3 runs 14 residues. V gave up 3 bases and J gave up 7 bases, with 10 bases separating them. CDR3 region: CASSYLLENSPLHF. CDR3 in DNA: TGTGCCAGCAGTTATCTACTAGAAAATTCACCCCTCCACTTT.

The J gene is TRBJ1-1, the V gene TRBV12-3 or TRBV12-4, with TRBD1 matching 9 bases. V gave up 5 bases and J gave up 1 base; unmatched junction bases: 2. The length of the CDR3 is 14 residues. CDR3 DNA: TGTGCCAGCAGTAGGACAGGGGCGAACACTGAAGCTTTCTTT. Protein sequence: CASSRTGANTEAFF.

This clonotype was detected only once. The gene calls are TRBV4-2 and TRBJ2-1, with D unclear. Per the germline V gene, CDR1 is LGHNA and CDR2 is YNFKEQ. This CDR3 has 14 amino acids. Trimming took off 3 bases at V and 5 bases at J, with 11 bases between the two ends. For the CDR3, the DNA is TGTGCCAGCAGCCAGCTGGCGTCTAACAATGAGCAGTTCTTC. Translated: CASSQLASNNEQFF.

This clonotype was recorded only once. V gene TRBV27 combines with J gene TRBJ2-1; D is uncertain. V was cut by 9 bases and J by 2 bases, with 8 bases left in between. Germline V gene sequence: CDR1 MNHEY, CDR2 SMNVEV (reference sequence). CDR3 length equals 12 residues. The CDR3 is CASGVTYNEQFF. The CDR3, as DNA: TGTGCCAGTGGAGTCACCTACAATGAGCAGTTCTTC.

The chain is built from TRBV5-4 and TRBJ2-5, with D maybe TRBD2 (5 bases). The CDR3 length is 13 residues. Trimming shortened V by 5 bases and J by 4 bases, and 12 bases separated the two germline ends. Germline V gene lookup returns CDR1 SGHNT and CDR2 YYREEE (reference sequence). CDR3 DNA sequence: TGTGCCAGCAGACGACGGGAAGGAGAGACCCAGTACTTC. Translated, it gives CASRRREGETQYF.